This T cell receptor beta chain was identified in a study of cytomegalovirus exposure and HLA in healthy donors. General study points: Association of a missense DCLRE1C variant with TCR beta V- and J-gene trimming was reported in a later analysis. According to a later analysis, most TCR beta chains associated with CMV appeared HLA-restricted. The records held CMV serostatus as the only immune exposure information. Reports indicate that TCR beta sequences accurately predicted the HLA-A and HLA-B alleles of most subjects.

As concerns this clone: Its cognate antigen is unknown.

The PCR used 60 Vbeta and 13 Jbeta primers. The protocol was immunoSEQ multiplex PCR, while the TCRdb copy is restricted to in-frame clones and leaves out a portion. The sample carries fewer than 200,000 clones, 80% to 90% recorded once. Germline lookup yields CDR1 LNHNV and CDR2 YYDKDF (reference sequence). V lost 0 bases to trimming and J lost 5 bases; unmatched junction nucleotides: 10. The CDR3 runs 18 residues. V and J are TRBV15 and TRBJ2-1; 10 positions agree with TRBD1. The sequence was collected from a woman in her twenties or thirties in good health and CMV-seropositive. Specimen: PBMCs. The CDR3 nucleotides read TGTGCCACCAGCAGAGAGGGCTGGACAGGGGGGCTGGACAATGAGCAGTTCTTC. Protein: CATSREGWTGGLDNEQFF.